This entry describes one TCR beta chain. This clonotype was picked up many times. Its antigen is still unknown. Per-base qualities were not stored, and no clone one base away is much larger. Sequencing took place on an Illumina HiSeq 2500. Quantitative 5'-RACE with molecular barcodes was used to prepare TCR beta libraries. The authors processed their data as follows. A new computational method based on a probabilistic model of VDJ rearrangement was used to identify disease-linked TCR variants. The raw public reads went through TCRdb reprocessing: fastp at Q25, MiXCR clone calling, in-frame beta chains kept. Records with the same CDR3 protein are collapsed into one entry carrying the most frequent genes and DNA. None of the V and J calls come from the authors' own analysis; TCRdb made them. The sample profile shows about 130,000 distinct CDR3 sequences; 6.5% to 9% of them were found once. The top ten hold 10% to 15% of the sample.

The data derive from a study of CD8 T cells in ankylosing spondylitis (dated by TCRdb to about 2017). Notes on the research overall: The study profiled T cell receptor beta repertoires in healthy donors and ankylosing spondylitis patients to find disease-linked TCR variants. The whole study cohort included under 140 healthy donors and 25 ankylosing spondylitis patients. Peripheral blood was sampled, and synovial fluid was also collected from ankylosing spondylitis patients. What the authors observed across the whole study: The disease-linked clones showed a CD8+ phenotype and occurred at relatively low frequencies in peripheral blood. Some motif variants were previously reported in synovial fluid and blood of reactive arthritis patients, suggesting common disease-initiation mechanisms. Blood from ankylosing spondylitis patients appeared to be characterized by a TCR beta motif composed of about eight highly homologous amino acid variants. The disease-linked clones were reported to be significantly enriched in matched synovial fluid samples from ankylosing spondylitis patients.

Relative to germline, V is missing 8 bases and J is missing 4 bases, with 7 bases of the junction outside any gene match. The CDR3 runs 14 amino acids, cysteine and phenylalanine included. Only CDR3 DNA remains: 42 bases, in frame from the first base. Sequences were obtained from blood, either unsorted or a sorted T cell fraction (not recorded which). This receptor was obtained from a male donor with ankylosing spondylitis or in good health (not recorded which). The sequence is built from TRBV12-3 or TRBV12-4 and TRBJ2-7, with 11 bases aligning to TRBD1. The sequence in DNA is TGTGCCAGCTCCGGACAGGGGGCATCGTACGAGCAGTACTTC. It translates as CASSGQGASYEQYF.